This T cell receptor beta chain originates from a study of beta chain features in type 1 diabetes. Study results and limitations: Patients showed naive, central memory and Treg TCRB repertoires that appeared more similar than those of healthy donors. A cDNA-based sequencing approach could over-represent cells with high TCR expression.

Sequencing targeted expressed TCRB transcripts, as all isolated RNA had been reverse transcribed. Using immunoSEQ multiplex PCR, the repertoire was profiled, and TCRdb retains in-frame clones only, with some absent. Of around 350,000 clones listed, roughly an eighth are singletons. The CDR3 consists of 13 residues. From germline, CDR1 is KGHSH and CDR2 LQKENI. J was trimmed by 2 bases and V by 5 bases; bases with no gene match: 2. A note on this clone: The antigen is unknown.

The V gene is TRBV18, the J gene TRBJ2-5, with 7 nucleotides matching TRBD1. The sample comprised naive CD4+ T cells from blood. The TCR originated in a young man in good health. The CDR3 protein is CASSSDRQETQYF. As DNA, the CDR3 is TGTGCCAGCTCATCGGACAGGCAAGAGACCCAGTACTTC.